Below, one T cell receptor beta chain is given with its context. Its antigen is not known. The protocol was immunoSEQ multiplex PCR, while the TCRdb copy is restricted to in-frame clones and leaves out a portion. The table lists over 55,000 clones, 75% to 95% of them singletons. This specimen belongs to a study of OX40 agonist ivuxolimab in advanced cancers. Study context: Partial response was recorded in three patients: one hepatocellular carcinoma and two cutaneous melanoma cases. Study-level points and caveats: At 0.1-3.0 mg/kg, partial responders had clonal expansion among the lowest observed.

The germline V gene encodes CDR1 SEHNR and CDR2 FQNEAQ (reference sequence). V dropped 2 bases and J dropped 5; count of bases not matched to a gene: 8. The CDR3 extends over 17 amino acids. The sample here was CD4+ or CD8+ T cells sorted from blood, taken in a trial of the OX40 agonist ivuxolimab. This chain links TRBV7-9 with TRBJ2-2; 10 nucleotides match TRBD1. This receptor was taken from an adult with an advanced solid tumor such as melanoma, head and neck, liver or kidney cancer. Here the CDR3 reads CASSLNPPGQGTGELFF. The CDR3 bases are TGTGCCAGCAGCTTAAACCCCCCGGGACAGGGGACCGGGGAGCTGTTTTTT.